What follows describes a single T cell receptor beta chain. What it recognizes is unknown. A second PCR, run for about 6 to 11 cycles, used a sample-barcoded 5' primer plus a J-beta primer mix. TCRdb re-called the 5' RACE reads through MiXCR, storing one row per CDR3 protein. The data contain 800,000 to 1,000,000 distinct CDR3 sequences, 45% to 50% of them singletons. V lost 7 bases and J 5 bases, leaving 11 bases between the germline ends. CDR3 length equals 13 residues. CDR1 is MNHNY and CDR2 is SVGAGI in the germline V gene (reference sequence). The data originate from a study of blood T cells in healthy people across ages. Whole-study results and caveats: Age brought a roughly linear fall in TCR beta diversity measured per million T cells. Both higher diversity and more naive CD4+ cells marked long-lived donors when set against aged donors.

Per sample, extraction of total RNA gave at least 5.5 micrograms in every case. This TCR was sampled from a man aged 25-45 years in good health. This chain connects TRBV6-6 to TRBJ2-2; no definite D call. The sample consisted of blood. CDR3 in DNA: TGTGCCAGCACCGACCGGGCGACCGGGGAGCTGTTTTTT. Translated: CASTDRATGELFF.